These 15 T cell receptor beta chains were sequenced from one sample in a study of CXCR3-negative and CXCR3-positive naive CD8 T cells (dated by TCRdb to the late 2010s). Antigens of these TCRs are unknown. Sequencing relied on a NextSeq 550. The Human TCR Profiling Kit (MiLaboratory) was used to make UMI-labeled 5' RACE TRB cDNA libraries. The reads, reprocessed by TCRdb, yield one row per CDR3 protein sequence and no DNA. For this sample, the table gives 150,000 to 180,000 distinct CDR3 sequences. The ten top clones hold less than 0.55% of the sample. What the research found in general, with its limitations: Compared with CXCR3-negative naive cells, CXCR3-positive naive cells had TRB CDR3s with higher hydrophobicity (lower Kidera factor 4), lower energy, and higher strength and volume indices.

Specimen: naive CXCR3+ CD8+ T cells from blood. The sample's cell subset or site label, in plain terms: CD45RO-CCR7+CD27+CD95- naive CD8+ T cells expressing CXCR3 (TNR3+). The origin of the receptors is a human donor in good health. Some clones in this sample may be carry-over from other donors' samples.

The chain links TRBV2 to TRBJ1-6; without DNA, the TCRdb call of TRBD1 cannot be checked. Germline CDR1 and CDR2: SNHLY and FYNNEI. This CDR3 has 17 amino acids. The CDR3 sequence is CASSSGPPGVYNSPLHF.

The chain uses TRBV21-1 and TRBJ1-5; TCRdb designates TRBD1, a call that cannot be tested without DNA. TRBV21-1 constitutes a pseudogene. The CDR3 consists of 18 residues. CDR3: CASSNPGQGAPRNQPQHF.

This rearrangement joins TRBV9 to TRBJ2-1; TCRdb's assignment of TRBD2 cannot be checked, as there is no DNA. Germline-derived CDR1 and CDR2 are SGDLS and YYNGEE. The CDR3 consists of 16 residues. The CDR3 sequence is CASSVVGTSRYNEQFF.

This sequence joins TRBV7-3 and TRBJ2-7; no DNA is available, so the TRBD2 call from TCRdb remains unchecked. The CDR3 spans 15 residues. Germline values: CDR1 SGHTA, CDR2 FQGTGA. CDR3 sequence reads: CASSHGLAGVYEQYF.

The CDR3 loop reads CASSLGLQSYNEQFF. V is TRBV13 and J is TRBJ2-1. This CDR3 contains 15 residues. Germline V lookup: CDR1 PRHDT, CDR2 FYEKMQ (reference sequence).

This chain joins TRBV10-3 and TRBJ2-1; TCRdb's D call, TRBD2, is unchecked because there is no DNA. Germline V gives CDR1 ENHRY, CDR2 SYGVKD. CDR3 length: 17 residues. CDR3: CAISAERGDPSYNEQFF.

The V and J genes are TRBV28 and TRBJ1-4; the TRBD1 assignment by TCRdb is unverifiable without DNA. Germline V CDR1 and CDR2: MDHEN, SYDVKM. CDR3 length equals 15 residues. The chain's CDR3 is CASSWHRGIDEKLFF.

V is TRBV4-2 and J is TRBJ2-3; TCRdb's assignment of TRBD1 cannot be checked, as there is no DNA. The CDR3 sequence is 16 residues long. CDR1 and CDR2 from the germline V gene are LGHNA and YNFKEQ. The CDR3 protein is CASSSRGGLSTDTQYF.

The gene calls are TRBV2 and TRBJ2-2. The CDR3 length is 13 residues. Germline V lookup: CDR1 SNHLY, CDR2 FYNNEI. The CDR3 region is CASNGANTGELFF.

The genes are TRBV19 and TRBJ2-3; the D gene TCRdb calls, TRBD1, cannot be checked with no DNA. Germline CDR1 LNHDA, CDR2 SQIVND (reference sequence). The CDR3 extends over 15 amino acids. This CDR3 reads CASSPGLASTDTQYF.

This chain uses TRBV27 with TRBJ2-3; TCRdb names TRBD2, which stays unverified in the absence of DNA. CDR1 and CDR2 from the germline V gene are MNHEY and SMNVEV (reference sequence). The CDR3 is made up of 17 amino acids. The CDR3 here is CASRQKGGPPKPDTQYF.

The genes are TRBV20-1 and TRBJ2-7. CDR1 DFQATT and CDR2 SNEGSKA come from the germline V gene (reference sequence). The CDR3 totals 15 residues. CDR3 residues: CSARVKAGVTYEQYF.

The chain couples TRBV13 to TRBJ2-7. Germline CDR1 is PRHDT and CDR2 is FYEKMQ (reference sequence). This CDR3 contains 13 residues. The CDR3 loop is CASSSTATYEQYF.

The chain combines TRBV29-1 with TRBJ2-3; TCRdb's assignment of TRBD1 cannot be checked, as there is no DNA. CDR1 is SQVTM, CDR2 ANQGSEA, per germline. This CDR3 spans 14 amino acids. CDR3 sequence: CSGNLLLSQDTQYF.

The V and J genes are TRBV20-1 and TRBJ2-6; the D gene TCRdb calls, TRBD1, cannot be checked with no DNA. Germline V gives CDR1 DFQATT, CDR2 SNEGSKA (reference sequence). The CDR3 consists of 20 residues. The CDR3 sequence is CSARSKFRDRGGSGANVLTF.